This T cell receptor (beta chain) is drawn from a study of response to subunit inactivated influenza vaccine. The study's findings and limits: Few new T cells, the authors suggested, are recruited by each seasonal influenza vaccination.

This clonotype occurred a few times. Antigen: not known. TCRdb re-called the RT-PCR reads through MiXCR, storing one row per CDR3 protein. Here the sample spans approximately 570,000 distinct CDR3 sequences, 7.5% to 8.5% being singletons. The CDR3 is made up of 18 amino acids. CDR1 and CDR2 from the germline V gene are SGHRS and YFSETQ. The V gene end was trimmed by 3 bases and the J gene end by 0 bases; junction bases not matched to a gene: 8. The sequence was collected from a man aged 45 to 75 who received an inactivated influenza vaccine. The chain uses TRBV5-1 and TRBJ2-6; 8 nucleotides match TRBD1. Here the sequenced sample was PBMCs from blood, taken around 25 months after vaccination. DNA of the CDR3: TGCGCCAGCAGCTCCGGGACAGGCACGCACTCTGGGGCCAACGTCCTGACTTTC. Its translation: CASSSGTGTHSGANVLTF.